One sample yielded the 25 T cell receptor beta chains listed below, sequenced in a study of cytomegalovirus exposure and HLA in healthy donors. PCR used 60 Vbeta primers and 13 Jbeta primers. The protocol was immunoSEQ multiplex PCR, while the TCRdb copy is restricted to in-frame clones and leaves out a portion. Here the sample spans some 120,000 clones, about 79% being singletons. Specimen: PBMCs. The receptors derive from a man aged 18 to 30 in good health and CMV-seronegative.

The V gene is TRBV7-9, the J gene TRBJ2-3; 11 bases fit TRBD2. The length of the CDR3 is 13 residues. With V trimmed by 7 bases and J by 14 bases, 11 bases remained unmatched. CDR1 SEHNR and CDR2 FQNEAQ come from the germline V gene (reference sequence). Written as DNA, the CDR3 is TGTGCCAGCACCCCGGGGGGACTAGCGGTTCCGTATTTT. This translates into CASTPGGLAVPYF.

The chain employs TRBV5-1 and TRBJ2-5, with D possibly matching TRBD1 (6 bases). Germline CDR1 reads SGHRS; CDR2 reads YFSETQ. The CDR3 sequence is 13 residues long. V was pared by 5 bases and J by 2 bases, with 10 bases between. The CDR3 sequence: CASSFGQQETQYF. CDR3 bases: TGCGCCAGCAGTTTCGGACAGCAAGAGACCCAGTACTTC. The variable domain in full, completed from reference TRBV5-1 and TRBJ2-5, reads KAGVTQTPRYLIKTRGQQVTLSCSPISGHRSVSWYQQTPGQGLQFLFEYFSETQRNKGNFPGRFSGRQFSNSRSEMNVSTLELGDSALYLCASSFGQQETQYFGPGTRLLVL.

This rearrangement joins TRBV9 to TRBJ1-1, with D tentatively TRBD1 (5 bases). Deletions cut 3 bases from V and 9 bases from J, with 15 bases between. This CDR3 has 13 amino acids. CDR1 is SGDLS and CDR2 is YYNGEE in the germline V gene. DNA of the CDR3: TGTGCCAGCAGCGCCCCTGGGGACTCTCAAGCTTTCTTT. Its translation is CASSAPGDSQAFF. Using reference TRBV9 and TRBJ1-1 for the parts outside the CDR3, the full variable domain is DSGVTQTPKHLITATGQRVTLRCSPRSGDLSVYWYQQSLDQGLQFLIQYYNGEERAKGNILERFSAQQFPDLHSELNLSSLELGDSALYFCASSAPGDSQAFFGQGTRLTVV.

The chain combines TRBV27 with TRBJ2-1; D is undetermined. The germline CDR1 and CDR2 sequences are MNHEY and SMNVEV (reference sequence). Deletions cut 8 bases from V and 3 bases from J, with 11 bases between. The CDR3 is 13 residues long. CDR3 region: CASGSRIYNEQFF. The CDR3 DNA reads TGTGCCAGCGGGTCGAGGATCTACAATGAGCAGTTCTTC.

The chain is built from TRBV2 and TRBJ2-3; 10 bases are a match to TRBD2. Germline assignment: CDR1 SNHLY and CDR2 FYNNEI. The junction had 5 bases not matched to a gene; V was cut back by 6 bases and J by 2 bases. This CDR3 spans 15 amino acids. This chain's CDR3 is CASRGAGGSTDTQYF. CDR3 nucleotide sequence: TGTGCCAGCAGAGGAGCGGGAGGGTCCACAGATACGCAGTATTTT.

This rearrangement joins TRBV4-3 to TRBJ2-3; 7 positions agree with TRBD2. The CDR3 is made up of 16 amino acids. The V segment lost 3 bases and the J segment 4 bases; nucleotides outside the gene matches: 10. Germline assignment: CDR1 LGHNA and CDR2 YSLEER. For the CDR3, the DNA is TGCGCCAGCAGCCAGGCTTCCGGGACTATAGCAGATACGCAGTATTTT. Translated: CASSQASGTIADTQYF.

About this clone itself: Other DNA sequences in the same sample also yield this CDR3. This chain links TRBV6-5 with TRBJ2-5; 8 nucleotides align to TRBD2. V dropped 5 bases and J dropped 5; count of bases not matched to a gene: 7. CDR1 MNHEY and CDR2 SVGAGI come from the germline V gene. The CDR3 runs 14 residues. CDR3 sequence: CASSPTGGRETQYF. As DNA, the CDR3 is TGTGCCAGCAGTCCCACGGGGGGGCGGGAGACCCAGTACTTC.

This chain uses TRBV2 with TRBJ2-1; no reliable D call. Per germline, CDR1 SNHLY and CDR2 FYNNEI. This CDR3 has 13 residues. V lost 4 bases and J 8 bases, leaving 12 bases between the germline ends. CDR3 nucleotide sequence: TGTGCCAGCAGTGGGGCCCAGTGGGATGAGCAGTTCTTC. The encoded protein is CASSGAQWDEQFF.

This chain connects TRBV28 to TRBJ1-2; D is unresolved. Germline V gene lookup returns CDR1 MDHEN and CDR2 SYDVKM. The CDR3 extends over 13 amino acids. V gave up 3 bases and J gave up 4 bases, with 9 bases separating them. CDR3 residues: CASSLIRLYGYTF. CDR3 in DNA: TGTGCCAGCAGTTTGATCAGGCTCTATGGCTACACCTTC.

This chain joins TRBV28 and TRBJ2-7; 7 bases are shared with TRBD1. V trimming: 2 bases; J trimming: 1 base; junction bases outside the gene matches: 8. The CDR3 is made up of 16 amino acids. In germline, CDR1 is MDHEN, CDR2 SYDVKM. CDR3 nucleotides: TGTGCCAGCAGTTTAGAGTTAACGGGACAGTCCTACGAGCAGTACGTC. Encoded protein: CASSLELTGQSYEQYV.

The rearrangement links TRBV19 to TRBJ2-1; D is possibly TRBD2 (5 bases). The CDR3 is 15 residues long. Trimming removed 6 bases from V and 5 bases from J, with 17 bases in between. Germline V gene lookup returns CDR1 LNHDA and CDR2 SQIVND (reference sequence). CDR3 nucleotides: TGTGCCAGTAGAAACCCCCGCGGGCACCACAATGAGCAGTTCTTC. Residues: CASRNPRGHHNEQFF. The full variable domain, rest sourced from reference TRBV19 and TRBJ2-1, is DGGITQSPKYLFRKEGQNVTLSCEQNLNHDAMYWYRQDPGQGLRLIYYSQIVNDFQKGDIAEGYSVSREKKESFPLTVTSAQKNPTAFYLCASRNPRGHHNEQFFGPGTRLTVL.

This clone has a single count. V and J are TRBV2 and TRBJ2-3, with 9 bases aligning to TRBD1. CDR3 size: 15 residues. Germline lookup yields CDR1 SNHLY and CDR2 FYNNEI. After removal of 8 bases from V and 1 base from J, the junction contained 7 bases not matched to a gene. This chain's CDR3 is CASLKTGGGTDTQYF. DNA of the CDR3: TGTGCCAGCCTTAAGACAGGGGGTGGCACAGATACGCAGTATTTT.

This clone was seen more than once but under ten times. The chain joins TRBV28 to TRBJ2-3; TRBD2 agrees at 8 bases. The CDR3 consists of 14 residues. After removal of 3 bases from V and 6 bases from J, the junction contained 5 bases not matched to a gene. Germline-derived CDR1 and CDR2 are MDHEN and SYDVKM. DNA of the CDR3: TGTGCCAGCAGTTTTTCGGGAGGGTTTGATACGCAGTATTTT. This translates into CASSFSGGFDTQYF.

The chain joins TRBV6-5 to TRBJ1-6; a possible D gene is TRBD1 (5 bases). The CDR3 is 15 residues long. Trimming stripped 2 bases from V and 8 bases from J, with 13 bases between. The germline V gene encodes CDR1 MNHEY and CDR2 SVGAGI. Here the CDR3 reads CASSYTTGDDSPLHF. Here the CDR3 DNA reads TGTGCCAGCAGTTACACCACAGGTGACGATTCACCCCTCCACTTT.

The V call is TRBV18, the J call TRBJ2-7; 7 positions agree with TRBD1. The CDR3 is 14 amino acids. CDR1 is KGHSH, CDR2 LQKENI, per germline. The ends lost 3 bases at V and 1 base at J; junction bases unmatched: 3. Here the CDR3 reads CASSPGTESYEQYF. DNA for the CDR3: TGTGCCAGCTCACCCGGGACAGAGTCCTACGAGCAGTACTTC.

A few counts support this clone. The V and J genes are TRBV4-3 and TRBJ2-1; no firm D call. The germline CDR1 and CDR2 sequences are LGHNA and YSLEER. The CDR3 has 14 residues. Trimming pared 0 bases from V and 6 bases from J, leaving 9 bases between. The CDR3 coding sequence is TGCGCCAGCAGCCAAGATTTTCTGAGCAATGAGCAGTTCTTC. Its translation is CASSQDFLSNEQFF.

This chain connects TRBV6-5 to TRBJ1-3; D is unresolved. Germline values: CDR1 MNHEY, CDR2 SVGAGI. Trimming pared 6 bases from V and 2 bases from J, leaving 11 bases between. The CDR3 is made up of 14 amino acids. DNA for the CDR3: TGTGCCAGCAGGGAACCCCTAGCTGGAAACACCATATATTTT. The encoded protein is CASREPLAGNTIYF.

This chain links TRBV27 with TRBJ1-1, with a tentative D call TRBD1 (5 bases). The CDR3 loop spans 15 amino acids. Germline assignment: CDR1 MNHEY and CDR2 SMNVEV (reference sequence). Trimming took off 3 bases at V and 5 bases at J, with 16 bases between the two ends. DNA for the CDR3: TGTGCCAGCAGTTTGAGCGGGGGATGGGGGACTGAAGCTTTCTTT. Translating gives CASSLSGGWGTEAFF.

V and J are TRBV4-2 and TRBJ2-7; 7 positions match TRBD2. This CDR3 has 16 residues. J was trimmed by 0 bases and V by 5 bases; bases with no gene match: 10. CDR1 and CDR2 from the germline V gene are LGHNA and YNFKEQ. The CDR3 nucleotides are TGTGCCAGCAGCTATGGGTCGGGAGGATCCTCCTACGAGCAGTACTTC. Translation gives CASSYGSGGSSYEQYF.

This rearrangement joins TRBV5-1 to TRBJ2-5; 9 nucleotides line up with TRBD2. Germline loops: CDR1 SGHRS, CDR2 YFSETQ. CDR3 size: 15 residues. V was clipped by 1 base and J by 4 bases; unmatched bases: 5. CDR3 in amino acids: CASSLSASGAETQYF. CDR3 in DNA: TGCGCCAGCAGCTTGTCGGCTAGCGGGGCAGAGACCCAGTACTTC.

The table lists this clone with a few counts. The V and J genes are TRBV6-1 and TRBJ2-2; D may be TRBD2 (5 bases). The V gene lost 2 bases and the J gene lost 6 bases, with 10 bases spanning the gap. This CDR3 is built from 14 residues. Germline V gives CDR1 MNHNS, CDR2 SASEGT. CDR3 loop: CASSEYNGAGELFF. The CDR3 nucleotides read TGTGCCAGCAGTGAATATAACGGGGCCGGGGAGCTGTTTTTT.

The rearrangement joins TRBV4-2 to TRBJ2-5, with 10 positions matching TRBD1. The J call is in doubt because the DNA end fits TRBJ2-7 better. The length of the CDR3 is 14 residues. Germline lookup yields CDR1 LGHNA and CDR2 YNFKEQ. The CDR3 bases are TGTGCCAGCAGCCGGGGACAGGGGTTCCCCGAGCAGTACTTC. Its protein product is CASSRGQGFPEQYF.

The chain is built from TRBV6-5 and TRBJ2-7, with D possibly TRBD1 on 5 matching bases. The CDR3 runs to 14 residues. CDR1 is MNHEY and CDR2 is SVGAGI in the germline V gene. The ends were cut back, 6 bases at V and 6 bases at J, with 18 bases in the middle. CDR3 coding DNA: TGTGCCAGCAGGGATTCCGTGGGGCTCGCCGAGCAGTACTTC. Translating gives CASRDSVGLAEQYF.

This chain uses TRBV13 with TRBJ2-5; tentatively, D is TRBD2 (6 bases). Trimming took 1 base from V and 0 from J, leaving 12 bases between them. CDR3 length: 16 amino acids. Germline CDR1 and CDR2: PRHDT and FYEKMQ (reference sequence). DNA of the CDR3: TGTGCCAGCAGCTTAGAGGGTCGGGACTACCAAGAGACCCAGTACTTC. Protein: CASSLEGRDYQETQYF.

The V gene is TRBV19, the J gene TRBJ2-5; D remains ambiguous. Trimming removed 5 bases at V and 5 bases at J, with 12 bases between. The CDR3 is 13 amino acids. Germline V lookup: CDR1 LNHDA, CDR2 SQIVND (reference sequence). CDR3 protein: CASSGRIVETQYF. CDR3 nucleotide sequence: TGTGCCAGTAGTGGTCGAATAGTTGAGACCCAGTACTTC.